The sequence of this TCR beta chain was determined in a study of OX40 agonist ivuxolimab in advanced cancers. In terms of the full investigation: Ivuxolimab, which targeted the costimulatory receptor OX40 (CD134), was an agonistic, fully human IgG2 monoclonal antibody. The paper reports the monotherapy dose-escalation portion (N of about 47 patients) of the phase I ivuxolimab trial. Peripheral TCRbeta sequencing was intended to test whether TCR sequence diversity was altered and clonal T-cell expansion was caused by ivuxolimab. Prior anti-PD-1, anti-PD-L1 or anti-CTLA-4 therapy was permitted, and roughly two fifths of dose-escalation patients had received checkpoint inhibitors. Three dose-escalation patients achieved partial responses, one with hepatocellular carcinoma and two with cutaneous melanoma. Intravenous ivuxolimab was administered to patients every 2 weeks at six dose levels: 0.01, 0.1, 0.3, 1.5, 3 and 10 mg/kg. Of the approximately 50 dose-escalation patients, hepatocellular carcinoma was present in about 20, melanoma in around 15, renal cell carcinoma in 9 and head and neck cancer in 9. In the dose-escalation cohort, around four fifths of patients were male, and the mean age was around 60 years, with a range of 23 to 79. The study at large found these results: Low levels of normalized T-cell clonal expansion were also seen in some nonresponding patients. After ivuxolimab, more expanded clones were found on average in CD8+ T cells than in CD4+ T cells. Clonal expansion of both CD4+ and CD8+ blood T cells was observed from baseline to week 6 at doses 0.1 to 3.0 mg/kg. In the 0.1-3.0 mg/kg groups, partial responders had among the lowest normalized peripheral clonal expansion, particularly in CD8+ T cells. Antigen specificity was not determined for the clonally expanded peripheral T cells.

Including cysteine and phenylalanine, the CDR3 has 17 amino acids. The sequence is cut down to CDR3 DNA, 51 bases in frame from base 1. Trimmed from V: 3 bases; trimmed from J: 0 bases; junction bases lacking a gene match: 9. CDR1 is given as SGHRS and CDR2 as YFSETQ, both from the germline V gene. This clone was detected once. Its cognate antigen has yet to be identified. Per-base qualities were not stored, and no clone one base away is much larger. Genomic DNA was extracted from sorted cells for sequencing of the TCRbeta CDR3 region. TCRbeta CDR3 regions were sequenced using the immunoSEQ Assay. TCRdb took this table from immuneACCESS and kept in-frame rearrangements with V and J called. Such tables lack part of the clones; where checked against another copy, unresolved V genes explain under half of the gap, and the rest is unexplained. In this sample the table shows about 21,000 clones, about 79% of which occur a single time. The top ten constitute 30% to 35% of the sample.

Patients with autoimmune disease history or receiving systemic immunosuppression were excluded from the trial. Peripheral blood for TCR sequencing was collected from all dose cohorts at baseline, on cycle 4 day 1, and on cycle 7 day 1. The samples were drawn from a first-in-human, open-label, multicenter phase I dose-escalation trial of ivuxolimab. Adults with locally advanced or metastatic melanoma, renal cell carcinoma, hepatocellular carcinoma or head and neck squamous cell carcinoma were enrolled in the trial. Before TCR sequencing, CD4+ T cells and CD8+ T cells from peripheral blood were sorted into separate populations.

The TCR was taken from an adult with an advanced solid tumor such as melanoma, head and neck, liver or kidney cancer. The sequencing here drew on CD4+ or CD8+ T cells sorted from blood, taken in a trial of the OX40 agonist ivuxolimab. The rearrangement combines TRBV5-1 with TRBJ2-3, with 8 bases matching TRBD1. The nucleotide sequence reads as follows: TGCGCCAGCAGCTATAAACCGGGACAGGCGAGCACAGATACGCAGTATTTT. It codes for CASSYKPGQASTDTQYF.